These T cell receptor beta chains were read from a single sample in a study of patients and donors after allogeneic stem cell transplantation. MiXCR was run by TCRdb on the RT-PCR reads, yielding one entry per CDR3 protein. Of tens of thousands of distinct CDR3 sequences in the sample, roughly 4.9% were seen once. The specimen was blood, either unsorted or a sorted T cell fraction (not recorded which). All receptors come from a human donor who was either an allogeneic HSCT recipient or a stem cell or donor lymphocyte infusion donor (not recorded which). It is not recorded whose cells these are; they may come from a transplant donor. CDR3s include the opening cysteine and the closing phenylalanine or tryptophan. A D gene is named only where the DNA matches it firmly. Expanded clones get a size class; other rows say once, few or many, or leave the size out.

size	D	V	J	CDR3	DNA
-	TRBD2	TRBV4-2	TRBJ2-4	CASSQEGERGGLAIQYF	TGTGCCAGCAGCCAAGAGGGGGAGCGGGGGGGCTTGGCCATTCAGTACTTC
many	TRBD1	TRBV11-2	TRBJ2-7	CASSTGTGRYEQYF	TGTGCCAGCAGCACCGGGACAGGGCGTTACGAGCAGTACTTC
many	-	TRBV4-1	TRBJ1-4	CASSQVVGGRSLFF	TGCGCCAGCAGCCAAGTTGTCGGGGGGCGATCCCTGTTTTTT
many	-	TRBV27	TRBJ2-1	CATGVSYNEQFF	TGTGCCACTGGGGTTAGCTACAATGAGCAGTTCTTC
many	TRBD2	TRBV6-4	TRBJ2-1	CASSDRFSGKFYNEQFF	TGTGCCAGCAGTGACCGTTTTAGCGGGAAGTTCTACAATGAGCAGTTCTTC
-	TRBD2	TRBV20-1	TRBJ2-1	CSARESGARDEQFF	TGCAGTGCTAGAGAGAGCGGGGCCCGGGATGAGCAGTTCTTC
many	TRBD2	TRBV6-1	TRBJ2-1	CASSVRLAGASGEQFF	TGTGCCAGCAGTGTACGACTAGCGGGGGCCTCCGGAGAGCAGTTCTTC
many	TRBD2	TRBV5-6	TRBJ2-1	CASSLGTSGGRGFF	TGTGCCAGCAGCTTGGGGACTAGCGGGGGCCGGGGGTTCTTC
many	-	TRBV29-1	TRBJ2-2	CSVSTGPNTGELFF	TGCAGCGTGTCGACAGGCCCGAACACCGGGGAGCTGTTTTTT
many	TRBD1	TRBV12-3/TRBV12-4	TRBJ1-2	CASSLGTGSYGYTF	TGTGCCAGCAGTTTAGGGACAGGGAGTTATGGCTACACCTTC
many	-	TRBV10-3	TRBJ2-1	CAIKPPGSNEQFF	TGTGCCATCAAGCCACCGGGGTCAAATGAGCAGTTCTTC
few	TRBD2	TRBV18	TRBJ2-1	CASSPPGAGGINEQFF	TGTGCCAGCTCACCACCCGGCGCGGGGGGCATCAATGAGCAGTTCTTC
many	-	TRBV3-1	TRBJ1-2	CASRPDGGSFGYTF	TGTGCCAGCAGACCTGATGGGGGAAGTTTCGGCTACACCTTC
-	-	TRBV29-1	TRBJ2-7	CSVQFSHEQYF	TGCAGCGTCCAGTTCTCCCACGAGCAGTACTTC
few	TRBD2	TRBV12-5	TRBJ2-3	CASGLSAGGSTQYF	TGTGCTAGTGGTTTATCAGCGGGGGGGTCTACGCAGTATTTT
-	TRBD2	TRBV5-1	TRBJ2-3	CASSLGLAGDTDTQYF	TGCGCCAGCAGCTTGGGACTAGCGGGGGACACAGATACGCAGTATTTT
-	-	TRBV5-3	TRBJ2-3	CARSCRDKADTQYF	TGTGCCAGAAGCTGCAGGGATAAGGCAGATACGCAGTATTTT
many	-	TRBV9	TRBJ2-2	CASSVGLTTGELFF	TGTGCCAGCAGCGTCGGACTCACCACCGGGGAGCTGTTTTTT